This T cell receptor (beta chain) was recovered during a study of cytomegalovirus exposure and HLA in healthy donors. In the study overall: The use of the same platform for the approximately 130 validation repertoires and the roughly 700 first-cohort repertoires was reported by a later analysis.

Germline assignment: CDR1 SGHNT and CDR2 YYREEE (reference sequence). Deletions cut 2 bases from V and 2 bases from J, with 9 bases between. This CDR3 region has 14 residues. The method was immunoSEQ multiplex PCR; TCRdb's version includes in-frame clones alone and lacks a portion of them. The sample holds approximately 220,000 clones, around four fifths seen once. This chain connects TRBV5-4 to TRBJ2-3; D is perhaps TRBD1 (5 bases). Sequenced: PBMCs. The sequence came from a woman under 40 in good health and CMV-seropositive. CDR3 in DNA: TGTGCCAGCAGCTTCGAAGGGGCCACAGATACGCAGTATTTT. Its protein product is CASSFEGATDTQYF.